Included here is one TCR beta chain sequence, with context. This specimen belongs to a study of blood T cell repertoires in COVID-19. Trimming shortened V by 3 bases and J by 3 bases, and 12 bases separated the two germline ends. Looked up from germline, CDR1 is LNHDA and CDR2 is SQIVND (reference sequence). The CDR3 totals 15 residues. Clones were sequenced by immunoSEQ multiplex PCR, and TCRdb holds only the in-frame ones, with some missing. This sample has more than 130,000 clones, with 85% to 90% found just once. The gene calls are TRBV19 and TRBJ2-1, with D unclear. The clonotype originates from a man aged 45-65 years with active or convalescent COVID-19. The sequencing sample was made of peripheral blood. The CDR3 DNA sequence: TGTGCCAGTAGTATTGCGGCGGCTGACTACAATGAGCAGTTCTTC. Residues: CASSIAAADYNEQFF. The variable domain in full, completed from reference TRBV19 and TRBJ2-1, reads DGGITQSPKYLFRKEGQNVTLSCEQNLNHDAMYWYRQDPGQGLRLIYYSQIVNDFQKGDIAEGYSVSREKKESFPLTVTSAQKNPTAFYLCASSIAAADYNEQFFGPGTRLTVL.